One T cell receptor beta chain is described in this entry. The antigen remains unidentified. This sample is part of a study of CD8+CD57+ T cells in acquired aplastic anemia. General observations from the study: Patients and controls shared some 30 CD8+ CDR3 sequences.

V lost 8 bases and J lost 3, with 13 bases in between. The CDR3 runs 13 residues. The authors sequenced patients whose flow cytometry had shown CD8+CD57+ cell expansion. The patients, all of them, had severe acquired aplastic anemia. There was no therapy given to any patient before the blood sampling took place. Profiling of TCR beta VDJ combinations and CDR3 sequences used genomic DNA as template. TCRdb passed the reads through MiXCR, listing each CDR3 protein once. The sample carries some 150,000 distinct CDR3 sequences, roughly 54% recorded once. J is TRBJ1-2 and V is TRBV12-3 or TRBV12-4; tentative D call: TRBD1 (5 bases). The TCR sequence derives from a human donor with aplastic anemia. Sequencing was carried out using sorted CD4+, CD8+, or CD8+CD57+ T cells (not recorded which) from PBMCs. CDR3 protein: CASGGGRDYGYTF. As DNA, the CDR3 is TGTGCCAGCGGGGGAGGGCGAGACTATGGCTACACCTTC.